This TCR beta chain originates from a study of T cells in tuberculosis. In the study overall: CD1B tetramers identified T cells specific for mycobacterial lipid GMM.

The assay was immunoSEQ multiplex PCR, and TCRdb's table has in-frame clones only and misses some. Among roughly 28,000 clones listed, roughly 90% were seen once. This clone was recorded only once. The material sequenced was PBMCs. The sequence derives from a donor aged 10 to 29 with latent tuberculosis or without tuberculosis infection.

The CDR3 is CSVDRGSSEAFF. The CDR3 DNA is TGCAGCGTTGACAGGGGGTCCTCTGAAGCTTTCTTT. J is TRBJ1-1 and V is TRBV29-1; 7 nucleotides align to TRBD1. With V trimmed by 3 bases and J by 6 bases, 4 bases remained unmatched. Germline V gene sequence: CDR1 SQVTM, CDR2 ANQGSEA. The CDR3 is 12 residues long.